This T cell receptor beta chain was identified during a study of tissue T cells after allogeneic stem cell transplantation. Study-level findings and limits: Anatomically similar tissues had similar TCR repertoires within each patient. Some tissue clones might be persisting host cells; their alloreactivity or antigen specificity was not determined. Tissue-detected TCR repertoire was only partly captured by blood and spleen T cells.

The germline V gene has CDR1 SNHLY and CDR2 FYNGKV (reference sequence). Between the trimmed V and J ends, which lost 1 base and 0 bases, there was a span of 7 bases. The CDR3 spans 15 residues. Assay: immunoSEQ multiplex PCR; the TCRdb copy retains only in-frame clones and omits some. The sample shows 48,000 or so clones, around 70% of them seen only once. Of note for this clone: Its target is unknown. The gene names given are mouse names. The CDR3 goes on 1 residue after the read ends, and that part is filled in from the germline J gene.

The rearrangement links TRBV3 to TRBJ1-3; D is undetermined. The material sequenced was sorted cells pooled from one or two spleens. The receptor was derived from a pool of C57BL/6 mice in good health. The CDR3 loop is CASSLGPYSGNTLYF. The DNA read from the CDR3 is TGTGCCAGCAGCTTAGGACCGTATTCTGGAAATACGCTCTAT. The variable domain in full, completed from reference TRBV3 and TRBJ1-3, reads GPKVLQIPSHQIIDMGQMVTLNCDPVSNHLYFYWYKQILGQQMEFLVNFYNGKVMEKSKLFKDQFSVERPDGSYFTLKIQPTALEDSAVYFCASSLGPYSGNTLYFGEGSRLIVV.